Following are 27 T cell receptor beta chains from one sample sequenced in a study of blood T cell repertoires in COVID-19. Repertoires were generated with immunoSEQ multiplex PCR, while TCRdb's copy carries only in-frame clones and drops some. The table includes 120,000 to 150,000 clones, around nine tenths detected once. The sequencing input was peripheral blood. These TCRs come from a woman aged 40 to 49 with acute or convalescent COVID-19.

CDR3: CASSPGTGNSPLHF. In nucleotides, the CDR3 is TGTGCCAGCAGTCCCGGGACAGGGAATTCACCCCTCCACTTT. This chain connects TRBV27 to TRBJ1-6; 9 positions match TRBD1. CDR3 length: 14 amino acids. Trimming took 5 bases from V and 7 from J; bases not matched to a gene: 3. Germline CDR1 and CDR2: MNHEY and SMNVEV (reference sequence).

In DNA form, the CDR3 reads TGTGCCAGCACCAACCCCCCGGGGGCCTACGAGCAGTACTTC. This translates into CASTNPPGAYEQYF. The chain is built from TRBV28 and TRBJ2-7, with TRBD2 as a possible D gene (6 bases). V lost 7 bases and J 2 bases, leaving 15 bases between the germline ends. The germline V gene encodes CDR1 MDHEN and CDR2 SYDVKM. This CDR3 region has 14 residues. The variable domain in full, with the rest retrieved from reference TRBV28 and TRBJ2-7, is DVKVTQSSRYLVKRTGEKVFLECVQDMDHENMFWYRQDPGLGLRLIYFSYDVKMKEKGDIPEGYSVSREKKERFSLILESASTNQTSMYLCASTNPPGAYEQYFGPGTRLTVT.

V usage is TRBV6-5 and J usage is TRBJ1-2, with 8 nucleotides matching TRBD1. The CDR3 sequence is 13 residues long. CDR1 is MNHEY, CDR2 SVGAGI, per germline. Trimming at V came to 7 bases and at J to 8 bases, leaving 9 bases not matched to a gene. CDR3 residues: CASNDRGLLGYTF. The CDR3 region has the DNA TGTGCCAGCAACGACAGGGGCCTATTGGGCTACACCTTC.

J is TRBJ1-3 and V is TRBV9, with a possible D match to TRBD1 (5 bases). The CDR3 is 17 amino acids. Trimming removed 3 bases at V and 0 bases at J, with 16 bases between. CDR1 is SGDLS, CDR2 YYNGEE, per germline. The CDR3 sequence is CASSALGQGHSGNTIYF. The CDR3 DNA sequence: TGTGCCAGCAGCGCCCTCGGGCAGGGCCACTCTGGAAACACCATATATTTT.

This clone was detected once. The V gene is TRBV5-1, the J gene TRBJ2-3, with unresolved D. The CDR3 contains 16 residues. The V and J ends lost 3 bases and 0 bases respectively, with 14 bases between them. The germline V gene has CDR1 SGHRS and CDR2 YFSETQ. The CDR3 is CASSSFKTGSTDTQYF. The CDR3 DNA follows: TGCGCCAGCAGCTCGTTTAAGACCGGGAGCACAGATACGCAGTATTTT. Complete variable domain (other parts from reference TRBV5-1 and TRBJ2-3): KAGVTQTPRYLIKTRGQQVTLSCSPISGHRSVSWYQQTPGQGLQFLFEYFSETQRNKGNFPGRFSGRQFSNSRSEMNVSTLELGDSALYLCASSSFKTGSTDTQYFGPGTRLTVL.

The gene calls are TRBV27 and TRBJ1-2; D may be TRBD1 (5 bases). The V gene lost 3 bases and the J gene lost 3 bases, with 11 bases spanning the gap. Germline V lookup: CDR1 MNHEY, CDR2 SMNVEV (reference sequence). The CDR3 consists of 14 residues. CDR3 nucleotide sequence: TGTGCCAGCAGTTTTCTCCAGGGCGACTATGGCTACACCTTC. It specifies CASSFLQGDYGYTF.

The CDR3 DNA reads as TGTGCCTGGAGTGGGACCCCGGGGCAGCCCCAGCATTTT. Encoded protein: CAWSGTPGQPQHF. This chain links TRBV30 with TRBJ1-5; D remains unclear. V lost 1 base and J 7 bases, leaving 11 bases between the germline ends. This CDR3 contains 13 residues. CDR1 and CDR2 (germline): GTSNPN, SVGIG (reference sequence).

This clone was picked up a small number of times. The CDR3 sequence: CASSQNTGAGTEAFF. The CDR3 DNA reads as TGTGCCAGCAGCCAGAACACAGGGGCGGGCACTGAAGCTTTCTTT. The chain is built from TRBV3-1 (or the pseudogene TRBV3-2) and TRBJ1-1, with 7 nucleotides matching TRBD1. V trimming: 3 bases; J trimming: 4 bases; junction bases outside the gene matches: 8. The CDR3 is 15 amino acids. Germline CDR1 LGHDT, CDR2 YNNKEL (reference sequence).

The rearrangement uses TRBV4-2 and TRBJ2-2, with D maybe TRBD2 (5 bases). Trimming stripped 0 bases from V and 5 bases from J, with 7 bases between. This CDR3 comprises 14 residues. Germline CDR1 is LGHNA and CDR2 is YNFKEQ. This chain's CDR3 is CASSQDPGTGELFF. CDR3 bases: TGTGCCAGCAGCCAAGATCCGGGGACCGGGGAGCTGTTTTTT.

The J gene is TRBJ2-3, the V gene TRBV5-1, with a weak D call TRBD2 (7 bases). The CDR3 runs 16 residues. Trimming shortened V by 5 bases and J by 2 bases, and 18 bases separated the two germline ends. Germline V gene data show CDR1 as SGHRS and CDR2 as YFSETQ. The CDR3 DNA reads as TGCGCCAGCAGTTCTTTTGGGGGGGCCAACACAGATACGCAGTATTTT. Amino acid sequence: CASSSFGGANTDTQYF. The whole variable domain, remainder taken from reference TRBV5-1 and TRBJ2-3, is KAGVTQTPRYLIKTRGQQVTLSCSPISGHRSVSWYQQTPGQGLQFLFEYFSETQRNKGNFPGRFSGRQFSNSRSEMNVSTLELGDSALYLCASSSFGGANTDTQYFGPGTRLTVL.

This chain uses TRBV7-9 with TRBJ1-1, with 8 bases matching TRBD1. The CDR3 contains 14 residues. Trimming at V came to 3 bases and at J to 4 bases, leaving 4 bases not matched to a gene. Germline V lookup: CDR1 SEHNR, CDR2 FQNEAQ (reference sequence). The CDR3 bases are TGTGCCAGCAGCTTGAGGCAGGGGGCCACTGAAGCTTTCTTT. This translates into CASSLRQGATEAFF.

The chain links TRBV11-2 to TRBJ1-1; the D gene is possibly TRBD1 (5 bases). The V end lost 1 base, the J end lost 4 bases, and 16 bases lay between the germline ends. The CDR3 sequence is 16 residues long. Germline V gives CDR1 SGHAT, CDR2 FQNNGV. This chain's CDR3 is CASSLGSQAWGTEAFF. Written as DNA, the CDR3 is TGTGCCAGCAGCTTAGGCTCACAGGCCTGGGGCACTGAAGCTTTCTTT.

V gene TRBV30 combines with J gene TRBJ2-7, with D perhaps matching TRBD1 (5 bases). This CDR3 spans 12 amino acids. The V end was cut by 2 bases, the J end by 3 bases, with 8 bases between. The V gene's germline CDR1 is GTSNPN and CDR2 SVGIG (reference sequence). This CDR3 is CAWSSTGYEQYF. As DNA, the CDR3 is TGTGCCTGGAGTAGTACAGGCTACGAGCAGTACTTC.

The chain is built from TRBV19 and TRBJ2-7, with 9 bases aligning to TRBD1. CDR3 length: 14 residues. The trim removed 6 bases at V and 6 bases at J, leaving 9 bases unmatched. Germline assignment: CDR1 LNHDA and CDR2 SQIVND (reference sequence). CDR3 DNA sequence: TGTGCCAGTAGCTACACAGGGGGCTTAAGCGAGCAGTACTTC. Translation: CASSYTGGLSEQYF.

The CDR3 region is CATLRDSYNSPLHF. CDR3 nucleotides: TGTGCCACCCTCAGGGATTCCTATAATTCACCCCTCCACTTT. The chain couples TRBV28 to TRBJ1-6; D is perhaps TRBD1 (5 bases). CDR1 and CDR2 from the germline V gene are MDHEN and SYDVKM. V was clipped by 10 bases and J by 1 base, with 11 bases between them. CDR3 length equals 14 residues.

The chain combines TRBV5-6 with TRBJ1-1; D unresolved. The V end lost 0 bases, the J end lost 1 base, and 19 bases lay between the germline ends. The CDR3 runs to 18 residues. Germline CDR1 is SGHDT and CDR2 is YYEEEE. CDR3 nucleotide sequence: TGTGCCAGCAGCTTGGGCCAGGTAAAGATGGGCCCGAACACTGAAGCTTTCTTT. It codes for CASSLGQVKMGPNTEAFF.

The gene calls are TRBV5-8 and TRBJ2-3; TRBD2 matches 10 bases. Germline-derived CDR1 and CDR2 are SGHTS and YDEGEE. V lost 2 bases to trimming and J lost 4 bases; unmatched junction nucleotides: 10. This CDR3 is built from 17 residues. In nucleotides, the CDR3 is TGTGCCAGCAGCTTTAGGTGGAGTAGCGGGAGGCCAGATACGCAGTATTTT. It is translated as CASSFRWSSGRPDTQYF. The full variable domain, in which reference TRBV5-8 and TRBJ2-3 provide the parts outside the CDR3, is EAGVTQSPTHLIKTRGQQATLRCSPISGHTSVYWYQQALGLGLQFLLWYDEGEERNRGNFPPRFSGRQFPNYSSELNVNALELEDSALYLCASSFRWSSGRPDTQYFGPGTRLTVL.

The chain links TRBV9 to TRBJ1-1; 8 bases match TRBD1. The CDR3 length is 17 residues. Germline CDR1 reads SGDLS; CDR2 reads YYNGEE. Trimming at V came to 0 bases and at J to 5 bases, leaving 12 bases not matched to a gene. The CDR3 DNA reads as TGTGCCAGCAGCGTAGTTTTGGGACAGGCCTCAGGGACTGAAGCTTTCTTT. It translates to CASSVVLGQASGTEAFF.

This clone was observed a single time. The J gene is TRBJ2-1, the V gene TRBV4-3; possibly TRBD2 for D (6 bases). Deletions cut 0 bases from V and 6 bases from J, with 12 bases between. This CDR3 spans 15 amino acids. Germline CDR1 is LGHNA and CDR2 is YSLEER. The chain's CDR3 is CASSQDTTRSNEQFF. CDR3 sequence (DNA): TGCGCCAGCAGCCAAGATACGACTAGGAGCAATGAGCAGTTCTTC.

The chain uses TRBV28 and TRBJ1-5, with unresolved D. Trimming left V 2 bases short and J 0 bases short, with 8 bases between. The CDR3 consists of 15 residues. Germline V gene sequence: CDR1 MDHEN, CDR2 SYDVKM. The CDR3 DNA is TGTGCCAGCAGTTTACGGCGGTTTAGCAATCAGCCCCAGCATTTT. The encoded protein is CASSLRRFSNQPQHF.

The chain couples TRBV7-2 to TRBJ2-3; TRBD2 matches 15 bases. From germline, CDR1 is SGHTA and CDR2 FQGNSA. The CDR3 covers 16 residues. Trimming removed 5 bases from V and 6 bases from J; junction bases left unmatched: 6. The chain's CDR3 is CASSTGLAGGGDTQYF. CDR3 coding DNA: TGTGCCAGCAGCACGGGACTAGCGGGGGGTGGGGATACGCAGTATTTT.

The CDR3 nucleotides are TGTGCCAGCAGCAAAGGGGGGGTTCAGCCCCAGCATTTT. As protein: CASSKGGVQPQHF. This sequence joins TRBV21-1 and TRBJ1-5. TRBV21-1 is labeled a pseudogene. The CDR3 has 13 residues.

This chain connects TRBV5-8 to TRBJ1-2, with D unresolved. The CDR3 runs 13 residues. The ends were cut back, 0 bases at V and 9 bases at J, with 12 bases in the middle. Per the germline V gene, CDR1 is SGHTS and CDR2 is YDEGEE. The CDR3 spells CASSLGGVLSYTF. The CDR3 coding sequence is TGTGCCAGCAGCTTGGGAGGCGTACTGAGCTACACCTTC.

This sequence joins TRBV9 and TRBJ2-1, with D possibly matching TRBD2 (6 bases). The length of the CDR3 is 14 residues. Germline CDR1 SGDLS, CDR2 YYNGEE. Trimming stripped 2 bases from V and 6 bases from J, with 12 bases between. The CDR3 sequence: CASSVGGSINEQFF. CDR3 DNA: TGTGCCAGCAGCGTGGGGGGAAGCATCAATGAGCAGTTCTTC.

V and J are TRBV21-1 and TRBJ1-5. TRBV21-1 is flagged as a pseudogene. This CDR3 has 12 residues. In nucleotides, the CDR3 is TGTGCCAGCGGGACTCGTTGTCAGCCCCAGCATTTT. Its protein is CASGTRCQPQHF.

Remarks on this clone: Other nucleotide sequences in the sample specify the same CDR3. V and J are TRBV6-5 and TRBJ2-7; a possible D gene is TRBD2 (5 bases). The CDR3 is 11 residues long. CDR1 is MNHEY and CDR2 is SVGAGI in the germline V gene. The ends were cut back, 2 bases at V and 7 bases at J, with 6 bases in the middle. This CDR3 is CASSYRGEQYF. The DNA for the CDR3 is TGTGCCAGCAGTTACCGGGGAGAGCAGTACTTC.

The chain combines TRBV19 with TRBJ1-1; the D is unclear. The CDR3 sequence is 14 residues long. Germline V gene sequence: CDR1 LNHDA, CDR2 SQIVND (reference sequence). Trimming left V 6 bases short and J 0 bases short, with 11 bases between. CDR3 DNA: TGTGCCAGTAGACCGACGGGTATGAACACTGAAGCTTTCTTT. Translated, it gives CASRPTGMNTEAFF. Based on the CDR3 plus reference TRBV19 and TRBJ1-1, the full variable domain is DGGITQSPKYLFRKEGQNVTLSCEQNLNHDAMYWYRQDPGQGLRLIYYSQIVNDFQKGDIAEGYSVSREKKESFPLTVTSAQKNPTAFYLCASRPTGMNTEAFFGQGTRLTVV.